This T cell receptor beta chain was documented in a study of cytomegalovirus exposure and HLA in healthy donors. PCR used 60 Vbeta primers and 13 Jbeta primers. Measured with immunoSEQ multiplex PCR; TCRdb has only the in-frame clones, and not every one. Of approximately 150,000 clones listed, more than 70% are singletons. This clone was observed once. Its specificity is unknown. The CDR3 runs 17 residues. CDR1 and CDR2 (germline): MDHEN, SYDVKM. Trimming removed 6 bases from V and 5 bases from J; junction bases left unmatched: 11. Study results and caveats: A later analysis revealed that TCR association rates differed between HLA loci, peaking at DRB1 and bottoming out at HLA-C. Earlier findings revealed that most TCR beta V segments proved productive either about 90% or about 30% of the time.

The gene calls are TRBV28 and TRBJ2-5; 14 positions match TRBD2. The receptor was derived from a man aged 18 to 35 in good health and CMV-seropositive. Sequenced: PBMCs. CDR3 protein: CASRSIRGLAGVETQYF. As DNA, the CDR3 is TGTGCCAGCAGGTCCATAAGGGGACTAGCGGGAGTTGAGACCCAGTACTTC.